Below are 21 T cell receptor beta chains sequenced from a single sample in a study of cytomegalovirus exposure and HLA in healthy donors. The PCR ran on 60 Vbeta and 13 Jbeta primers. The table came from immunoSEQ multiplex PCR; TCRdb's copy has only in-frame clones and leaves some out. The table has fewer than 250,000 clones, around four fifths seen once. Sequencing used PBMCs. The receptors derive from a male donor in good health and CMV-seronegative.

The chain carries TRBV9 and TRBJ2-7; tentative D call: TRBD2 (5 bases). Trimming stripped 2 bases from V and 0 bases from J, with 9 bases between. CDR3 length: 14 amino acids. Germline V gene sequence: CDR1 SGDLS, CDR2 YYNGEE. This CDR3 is CASSVLSDSYEQYF. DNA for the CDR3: TGTGCCAGCAGCGTCCTTAGCGACTCCTACGAGCAGTACTTC.

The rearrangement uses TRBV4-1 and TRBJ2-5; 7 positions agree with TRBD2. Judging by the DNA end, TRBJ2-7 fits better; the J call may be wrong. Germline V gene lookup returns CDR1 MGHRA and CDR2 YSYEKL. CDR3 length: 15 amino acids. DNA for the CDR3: TGCGCCAGCAGCCAAGGGAGCGGGATTCCCTACGAGCAGTACTTC. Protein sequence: CASSQGSGIPYEQYF.

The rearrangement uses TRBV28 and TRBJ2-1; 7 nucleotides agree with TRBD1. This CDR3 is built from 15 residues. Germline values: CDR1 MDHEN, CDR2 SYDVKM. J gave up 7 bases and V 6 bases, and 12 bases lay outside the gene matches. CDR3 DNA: TGTGCCAGCAGCGATCTAGGCGGCAGGGGGAATGAGCAGTTCTTC. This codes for CASSDLGGRGNEQFF. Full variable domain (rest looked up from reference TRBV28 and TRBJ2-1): DVKVTQSSRYLVKRTGEKVFLECVQDMDHENMFWYRQDPGLGLRLIYFSYDVKMKEKGDIPEGYSVSREKKERFSLILESASTNQTSMYLCASSDLGGRGNEQFFGPGTRLTVL.

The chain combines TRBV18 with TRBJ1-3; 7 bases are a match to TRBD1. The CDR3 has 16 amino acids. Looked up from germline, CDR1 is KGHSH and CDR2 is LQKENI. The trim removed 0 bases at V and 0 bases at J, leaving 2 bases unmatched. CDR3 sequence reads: CASSPPGTVSGNTIYF. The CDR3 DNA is TGTGCCAGCTCACCACCCGGGACAGTCTCTGGAAACACCATATATTTT.

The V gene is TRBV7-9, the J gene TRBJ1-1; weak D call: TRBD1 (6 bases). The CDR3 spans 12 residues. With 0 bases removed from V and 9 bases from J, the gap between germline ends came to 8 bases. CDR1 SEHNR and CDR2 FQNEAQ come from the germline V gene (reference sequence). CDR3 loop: CASSLAGGQAFF. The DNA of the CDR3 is TGTGCCAGCAGCTTAGCGGGGGGGCAAGCTTTCTTT.

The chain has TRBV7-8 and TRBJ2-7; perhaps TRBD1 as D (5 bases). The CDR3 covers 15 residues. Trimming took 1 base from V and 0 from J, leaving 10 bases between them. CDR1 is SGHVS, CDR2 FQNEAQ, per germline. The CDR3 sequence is CASSLVPDSSYEQYF. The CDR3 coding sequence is TGTGCCAGCAGCTTAGTTCCCGACAGCTCCTACGAGCAGTACTTC. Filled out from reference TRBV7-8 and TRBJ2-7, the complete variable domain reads GAGVSQSPRYKVAKRGQDVALRCDPISGHVSLFWYQQALGQGPEFLTYFQNEAQLDKSGLPSDRFFAERPEGSVSTLKIQRTQQEDSAVYLCASSLVPDSSYEQYFGPGTRLTVT.

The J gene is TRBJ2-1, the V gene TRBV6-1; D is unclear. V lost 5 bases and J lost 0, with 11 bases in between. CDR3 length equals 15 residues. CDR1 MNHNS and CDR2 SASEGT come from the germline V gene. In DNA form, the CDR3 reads TGTGCCAGCAGTTCTCTAGAGAGCTCCTACAATGAGCAGTTCTTC. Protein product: CASSSLESSYNEQFF.

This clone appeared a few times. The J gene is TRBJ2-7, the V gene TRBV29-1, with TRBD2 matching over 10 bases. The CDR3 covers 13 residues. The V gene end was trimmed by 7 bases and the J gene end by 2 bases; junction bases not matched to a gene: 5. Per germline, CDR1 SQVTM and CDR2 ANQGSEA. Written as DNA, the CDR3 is TGCAGCGGGGGGACTAGCGAGGCCTACGAGCAGTACTTC. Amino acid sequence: CSGGTSEAYEQYF.

CDR3 sequence reads: CASSPGVHDYGYTF. CDR3 coding DNA: TGTGCCAGCTCACCCGGGGTTCACGACTATGGCTACACCTTC. V is TRBV18 and J is TRBJ1-2; D uncertain. The CDR3 extends over 14 amino acids. Trimming pared 3 bases from V and 3 bases from J, leaving 11 bases between. Germline CDR1 KGHSH, CDR2 LQKENI.

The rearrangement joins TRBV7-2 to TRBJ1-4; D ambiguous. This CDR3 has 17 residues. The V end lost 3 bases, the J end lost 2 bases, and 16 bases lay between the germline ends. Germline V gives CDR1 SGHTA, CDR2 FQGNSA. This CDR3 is CASSFNPAPRTNEKLFF. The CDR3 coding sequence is TGTGCCAGCAGCTTTAATCCTGCGCCCAGGACTAATGAAAAACTGTTTTTT. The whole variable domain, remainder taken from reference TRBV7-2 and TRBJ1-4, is GAGVSQSPSNKVTEKGKDVELRCDPISGHTALYWYRQSLGQGLEFLIYFQGNSAPDKSGLPSDRFSAERTGGSVSTLTIQRTQQEDSAVYLCASSFNPAPRTNEKLFFGSGTQLSVL.

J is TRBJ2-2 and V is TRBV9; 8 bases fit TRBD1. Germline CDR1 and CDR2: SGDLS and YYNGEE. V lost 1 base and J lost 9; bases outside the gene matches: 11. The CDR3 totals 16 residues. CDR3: CASSVMAGGLLRELFF. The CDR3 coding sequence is TGTGCCAGCAGCGTAATGGCAGGGGGCCTGCTGAGGGAGCTGTTTTTT. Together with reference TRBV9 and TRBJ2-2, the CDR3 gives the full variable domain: DSGVTQTPKHLITATGQRVTLRCSPRSGDLSVYWYQQSLDQGLQFLIQYYNGEERAKGNILERFSAQQFPDLHSELNLSSLELGDSALYFCASSVMAGGLLRELFFGEGSRLTVL.

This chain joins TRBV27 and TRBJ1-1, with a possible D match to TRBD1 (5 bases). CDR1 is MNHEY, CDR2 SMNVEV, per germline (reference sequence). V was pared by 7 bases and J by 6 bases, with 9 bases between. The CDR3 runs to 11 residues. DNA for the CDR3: TGTGCCAGCAATAAGGGGTCTGAAGCTTTCTTT. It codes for CASNKGSEAFF.

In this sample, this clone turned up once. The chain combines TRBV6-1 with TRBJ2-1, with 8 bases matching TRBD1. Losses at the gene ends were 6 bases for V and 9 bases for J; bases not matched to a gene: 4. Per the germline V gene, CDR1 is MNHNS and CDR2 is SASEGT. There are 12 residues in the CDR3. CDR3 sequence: CASRVGTGEQFF. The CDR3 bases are TGTGCCAGCAGGGTAGGGACAGGTGAGCAGTTCTTC.

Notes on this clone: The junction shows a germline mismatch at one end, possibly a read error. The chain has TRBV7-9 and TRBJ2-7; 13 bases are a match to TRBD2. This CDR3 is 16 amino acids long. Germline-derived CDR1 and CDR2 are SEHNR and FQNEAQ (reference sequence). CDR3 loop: CSSSPGLAGAGYEQYF. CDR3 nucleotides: TGTTCCAGCAGCCCCGGACTAGCGGGAGCTGGGTACGAGCAGTACTTC.

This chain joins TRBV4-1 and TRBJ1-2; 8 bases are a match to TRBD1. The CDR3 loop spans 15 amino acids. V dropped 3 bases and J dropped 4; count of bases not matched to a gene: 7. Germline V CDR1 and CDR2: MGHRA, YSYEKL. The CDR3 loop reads CASSQPQGAGYGYTF. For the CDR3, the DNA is TGCGCCAGCAGCCAGCCCCAGGGGGCCGGCTATGGCTACACCTTC.

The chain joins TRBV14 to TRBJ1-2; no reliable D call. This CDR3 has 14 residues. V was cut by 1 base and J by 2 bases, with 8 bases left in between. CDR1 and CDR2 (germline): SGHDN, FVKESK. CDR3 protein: CASSQVGGNYGYTF. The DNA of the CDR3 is TGTGCCAGCAGCCAAGTAGGAGGGAACTATGGCTACACCTTC.

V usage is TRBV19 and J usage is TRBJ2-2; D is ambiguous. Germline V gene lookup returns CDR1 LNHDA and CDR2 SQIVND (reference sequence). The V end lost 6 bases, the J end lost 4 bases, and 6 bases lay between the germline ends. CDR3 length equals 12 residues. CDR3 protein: CASRQSTGELFF. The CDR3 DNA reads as TGTGCCAGTAGACAGAGCACCGGGGAGCTGTTTTTT. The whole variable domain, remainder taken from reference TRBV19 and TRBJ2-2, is DGGITQSPKYLFRKEGQNVTLSCEQNLNHDAMYWYRQDPGQGLRLIYYSQIVNDFQKGDIAEGYSVSREKKESFPLTVTSAQKNPTAFYLCASRQSTGELFFGEGSRLTVL.

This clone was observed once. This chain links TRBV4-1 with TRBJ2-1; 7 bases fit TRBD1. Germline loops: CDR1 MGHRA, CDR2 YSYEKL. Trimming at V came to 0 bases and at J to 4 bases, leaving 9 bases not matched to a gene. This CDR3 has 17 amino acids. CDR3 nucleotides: TGCGCCAGCAGCCAAGATTCAGGGGGAGCTATTTACAATGAGCAGTTCTTC. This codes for CASSQDSGGAIYNEQFF.

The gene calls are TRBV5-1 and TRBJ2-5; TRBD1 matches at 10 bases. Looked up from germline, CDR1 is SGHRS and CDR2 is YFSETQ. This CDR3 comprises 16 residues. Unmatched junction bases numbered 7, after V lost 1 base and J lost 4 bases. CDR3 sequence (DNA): TGCGCCAGCAGCTTGCCCGGGACAGGGGCCGCAGAGACCCAGTACTTC. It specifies CASSLPGTGAAETQYF.

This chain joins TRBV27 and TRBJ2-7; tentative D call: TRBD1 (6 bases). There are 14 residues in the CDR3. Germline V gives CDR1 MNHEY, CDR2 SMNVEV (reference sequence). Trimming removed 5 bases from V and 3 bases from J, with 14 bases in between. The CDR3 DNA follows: TGTGCCAGCAGTGCCTACAGGGCCGGCTACGAGCAGTACTTC. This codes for CASSAYRAGYEQYF.

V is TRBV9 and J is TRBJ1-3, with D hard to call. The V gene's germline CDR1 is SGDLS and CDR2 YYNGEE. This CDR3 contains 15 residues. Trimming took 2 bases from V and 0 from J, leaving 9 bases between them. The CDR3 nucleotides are TGTGCCAGCAGCGTCAACGGGAACTCTGGAAACACCATATATTTT. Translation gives CASSVNGNSGNTIYF.